Below, 24 T cell receptor beta chains from the same sample are listed, as sequenced in a study of OX40 agonist ivuxolimab in advanced cancers. Profiling relied on immunoSEQ multiplex PCR, and the TCRdb table lists in-frame clones only, not all of them. The data hold around 25,000 clones, with approximately 80% observed a single time. Sequenced material: CD4+ or CD8+ T cells sorted from blood, taken in a trial of the OX40 agonist ivuxolimab. Receptors were obtained from an adult with an advanced solid tumor such as melanoma, head and neck, liver or kidney cancer.

Notes on this clone: The conserved final phenylalanine or tryptophan is absent from the CDR3, which likely points to a read error. The genes are TRBV19 and TRBJ1-2, with 10 bases matching TRBD1. Germline loops: CDR1 LNHDA, CDR2 SQIVND (reference sequence). There are 13 residues in the CDR3. J was trimmed by 7 bases and V by 6 bases; bases with no gene match: 5. DNA of the CDR3: TGTGCCAGTAGCCGGACAGGGGGGGCTGGCTACACCCTC. Its translation: CASSRTGGAGYTL.

This rearrangement joins TRBV4-3 to TRBJ1-2; D call uncertain. Germline V gene sequence: CDR1 LGHNA, CDR2 YSLEER. V lost 0 bases, J lost 4 bases, and 15 bases lay in between. The CDR3 is 16 amino acids. The CDR3 protein is CASSQDGDSLSYGYTF. Here the CDR3 DNA reads TGCGCCAGCAGCCAAGATGGCGATTCGCTGAGCTATGGCTACACCTTC.

The chain links TRBV25-1 to TRBJ2-2; D might be TRBD2 (5 bases). The length of the CDR3 is 14 residues. Germline V gene sequence: CDR1 MGHDK, CDR2 SYGVNS. Deletions cut 3 bases from V and 7 bases from J, with 12 bases between. The CDR3 reads CASSEKGVFGELFF. The CDR3 region has the DNA TGTGCCAGCAGTGAGAAGGGAGTTTTCGGGGAGCTGTTTTTT.

The chain is built from TRBV18 and TRBJ1-1, with D possibly matching TRBD1 (6 bases). Germline-derived CDR1 and CDR2 are KGHSH and LQKENI. Trimming pared 3 bases from V and 4 bases from J, leaving 9 bases between. The CDR3 sequence is 13 residues long. CDR3 sequence reads: CASSPDSLTEAFF. In DNA, the CDR3 is TGTGCCAGCTCACCGGACAGTCTCACTGAAGCTTTCTTT.

This sequence joins TRBV5-4 and TRBJ2-5; D not certain. Trimming removed 0 bases from V and 5 bases from J, with 14 bases in between. Germline assignment: CDR1 SGHNT and CDR2 YYREEE (reference sequence). The CDR3 totals 15 residues. Here the CDR3 DNA reads TGTGCCAGCAGCTTGGCCGCCTCCCTGAGCGAGACCCAGTACTTC. Its protein product is CASSLAASLSETQYF.

The chain joins TRBV7-2 to TRBJ1-5, with 10 nucleotides matching TRBD1. The CDR3 length is 14 residues. V lost 5 bases to trimming and J lost 6 bases; unmatched junction nucleotides: 4. From germline, CDR1 is SGHTA and CDR2 FQGNSA. CDR3 sequence (DNA): TGTGCCAGCAGCGTCGGGACAGGGGTTCAGCCCCAGCATTTT. Its translation is CASSVGTGVQPQHF.

The V and J genes are TRBV19 and TRBJ1-5; D not certain. Trimming removed 2 bases at V and 0 bases at J, with 5 bases between. Germline CDR1 LNHDA, CDR2 SQIVND (reference sequence). CDR3 length: 14 residues. The CDR3 protein is CASSILSSNQPQHF. The CDR3 coding sequence is TGTGCCAGTAGTATACTAAGTAGCAATCAGCCCCAGCATTTT.

A word on this clone: The CDR3 carries no conserved terminal phenylalanine or tryptophan, so it likely arises from a read error. The limits of the CDR3 on the DNA are not certain, so only TCRdb's listed CDR3 is given. This chain links TRBV4-1 with TRBJ1-6. The CDR3 adds up to 8 amino acids, both ends counted. Germline V gives CDR1 MGHRA, CDR2 YSYEKL. The CDR3 spells CASSLAGG.

This clone was counted a few times. The CDR3 protein is CASSPGGSYNEQFF. DNA for the CDR3: TGTGCCAGCAGCCCCGGGGGTTCCTACAATGAGCAGTTCTTC. V gene TRBV5-4 combines with J gene TRBJ2-1; D is perhaps TRBD2 (6 bases). Per the germline V gene, CDR1 is SGHNT and CDR2 is YYREEE (reference sequence). CDR3 size: 14 residues. The V end lost 4 bases, the J end lost 1 base, and 9 bases lay between the germline ends.

Only a few counts were recorded for this clone. This sequence joins TRBV19 and TRBJ2-7; TRBD2 is a possible D gene (5 bases). Germline V gene data show CDR1 as LNHDA and CDR2 as SQIVND (reference sequence). The ends were cut back, 5 bases at V and 5 bases at J, with 13 bases in the middle. This CDR3 comprises 13 residues. The CDR3 nucleotides read TGTGCCAGTAGTTTCCGGGAAGGGAACGAGCAGTACTTC. This translates into CASSFREGNEQYF.

By sample share, this clone is medium-sized. The chain couples TRBV7-2 to TRBJ1-2; TRBD1 might be the D (6 bases). Trimming took 5 bases from V and 5 from J, leaving 12 bases between them. The CDR3 runs 13 residues. Germline-derived CDR1 and CDR2 are SGHTA and FQGNSA. CDR3 residues: CASSPGGTYGYTF. CDR3 sequence (DNA): TGTGCCAGCAGCCCCGGGGGCACTTATGGCTACACCTTC.

The genes are TRBV6-5 and TRBJ1-2; D is unclear. The germline gives CDR1 MNHEY, CDR2 SVGAGI. This CDR3 contains 14 residues. V was clipped by 2 bases and J by 0 bases, with 7 bases between them. CDR3 in DNA: TGTGCCAGCAGTTACGGAGGATCTAACTATGGCTACACCTTC. This encodes CASSYGGSNYGYTF.

This clone was recorded only once. The V call is TRBV29-1, the J call TRBJ1-2; 9 bases line up with TRBD1. Losses at the gene ends were 0 bases for V and 8 bases for J; bases not matched to a gene: 4. This CDR3 has 13 residues. Germline CDR1 and CDR2: SQVTM and ANQGSEA. In nucleotides, the CDR3 is TGCAGCGTTGAAGAGGGACAGGGTCGAGGCTACACCTTC. Protein product: CSVEEGQGRGYTF.

The J gene is TRBJ2-7, the V gene TRBV18; TRBD1 might be the D (6 bases). This CDR3 region has 14 residues. V was trimmed by 4 bases and J by 3 bases, leaving 13 bases between them. Germline CDR1 KGHSH, CDR2 LQKENI. The CDR3 loop is CASSQGVRNYEQYF. The CDR3 nucleotides are TGTGCCAGCTCACAGGGGGTTAGAAACTACGAGCAGTACTTC.

V usage is TRBV14 and J usage is TRBJ2-7, with D possibly being TRBD1 (6 bases). Trimming shortened V by 5 bases and J by 7 bases, and 18 bases separated the two germline ends. CDR3 length: 14 residues. The germline V gene encodes CDR1 SGHDN and CDR2 FVKESK. The CDR3 region is CASSNPGHLSEQYF. CDR3 nucleotide sequence: TGTGCCAGCAGCAACCCGGGACACCTTTCGGAGCAGTACTTC. The full variable domain, in which reference TRBV14 and TRBJ2-7 provide the parts outside the CDR3, is EAGVTQFPSHSVIEKGQTVTLRCDPISGHDNLYWYRRVMGKEIKFLLHFVKESKQDESGMPNNRFLAERTGGTYSTLKVQPAELEDSGVYFCASSNPGHLSEQYFGPGTRLTVT.

CDR3 sequence (DNA): TGTGCCAGCAGTCCAAGGCCTGCAACTAATGAAAAACTGTTTTTT. Translating it yields CASSPRPATNEKLFF. The chain joins TRBV6-5 to TRBJ1-4; D ambiguous. Germline V gives CDR1 MNHEY, CDR2 SVGAGI. This CDR3 spans 15 amino acids. Trimming took 5 bases from V and 0 from J, leaving 10 bases between them.

The chain links TRBV30 to TRBJ2-1; tentatively, D is TRBD1 or TRBD2 (5 bases each). Trimming left V 5 bases short and J 4 bases short, with 12 bases between. The CDR3 is made up of 13 amino acids. Germline V lookup: CDR1 GTSNPN, CDR2 SVGIG (reference sequence). Here the CDR3 DNA reads TGTGCCTGGTCGGGGCAGTTATACAATGAGCAGTTCTTC. Residues: CAWSGQLYNEQFF.

V and J are TRBV29-1 and TRBJ2-1; no clear D gene. V lost 2 bases to trimming and J lost 2 bases, with 13 bases between them. The V gene's germline CDR1 is SQVTM and CDR2 ANQGSEA. This CDR3 is 15 amino acids long. CDR3 nucleotides: TGCAGCGTTGAAATAGGGCTGATCCCCTACAATGAGCAGTTCTTC. Residues: CSVEIGLIPYNEQFF.

J is TRBJ2-3 and V is TRBV6-4; D gene unclear. The CDR3 has 13 residues. Trimming took off 7 bases at V and 3 bases at J, with 11 bases between the two ends. The germline gives CDR1 MRHNA, CDR2 SNTAGT. The CDR3 spells CASNVDRTDTQYF. CDR3 coding DNA: TGTGCCAGCAATGTTGATAGGACAGATACGCAGTATTTT.

This chain connects TRBV5-5 to TRBJ2-1, with TRBD1 matching over 7 bases. This CDR3 is 16 amino acids long. Germline V lookup: CDR1 SGHKS, CDR2 YYEKEE (reference sequence). The V gene end was trimmed by 6 bases and the J gene end by 0 bases; junction bases not matched to a gene: 9. The CDR3 region has the DNA TGTGCCAGCACCGGTTTGACAGGGAGCTCCTACAATGAGCAGTTCTTC. Amino acids: CASTGLTGSSYNEQFF.

The CDR3 protein is CASSPVVGSYEQYF. The CDR3 coding sequence is TGTGCCAGTAGTCCTGTGGTAGGATCCTACGAGCAGTACTTC. The V gene is TRBV19, the J gene TRBJ2-7; D gene unclear. The CDR3 sequence is 14 residues long. V lost 5 bases and J 1 base, leaving 12 bases between the germline ends. The germline V gene encodes CDR1 LNHDA and CDR2 SQIVND (reference sequence).

This chain links TRBV13 with TRBJ2-7; the D gene is possibly TRBD2 (5 bases). V was clipped by 5 bases and J by 5 bases, with 16 bases between them. CDR1 is PRHDT, CDR2 FYEKMQ, per germline (reference sequence). This CDR3 has 14 amino acids. This CDR3 is CASSTGGQRNEQYF. Here the CDR3 DNA reads TGTGCCAGCAGCACCGGAGGTCAACGGAACGAGCAGTACTTC.

The chain has TRBV5-1 and TRBJ2-1; 8 bases fit TRBD1. Germline CDR1 is SGHRS and CDR2 is YFSETQ. Unmatched junction bases numbered 5, after V lost 4 bases and J lost 2 bases. CDR3 length equals 15 residues. In DNA, the CDR3 is TGCGCCAGCAGCGAAGGACAGGGACCCTACAATGAGCAGTTCTTC. Amino acid sequence: CASSEGQGPYNEQFF.

The J gene is TRBJ2-5, the V gene TRBV19; D gene unclear. Trimming pared 4 bases from V and 4 bases from J, leaving 16 bases between. Germline CDR1 and CDR2: LNHDA and SQIVND (reference sequence). This CDR3 is 15 amino acids long. The DNA for the CDR3 is TGTGCCAGTAGTAGGGCCCTAGACCGAGGAGAGACCCAGTACTTC. This codes for CASSRALDRGETQYF.